This T cell receptor beta chain derives from a study of blood T cells in healthy people across ages. Germline V gene data show CDR1 as DFQATT and CDR2 as SNEGSKA (reference sequence). The ends lost 3 bases at V and 4 bases at J; junction bases unmatched: 8. The CDR3 covers 14 residues. The authors ran a second PCR of about 7 to 11 cycles using a sample-barcoded 5' primer and a J-beta primer mix. Each single sample gave us at least 3 million CDR3-containing paired-end reads. MiXCR was run by TCRdb on the 5' RACE reads, yielding one entry per CDR3 protein. Found here are about 1.4 million distinct CDR3 sequences, roughly 59% of them singletons; the top ten hold 5% to 7%. Points from the study as a whole: Reliance upon unsorted PBMCs precluded definitive naive versus antigen-experienced comparison.

Isolated per sample were at least 6 million PBMCs. This clonotype was counted once. Its antigen is still unknown. The V and J genes are TRBV20-1 and TRBJ1-2; 7 bases are shared with TRBD1. Sequencing was done on a sample of blood. The receptor's source is a man younger than 35 in good health. The CDR3 nucleotides read TGCAGTGCTAGCCTGACAGGGCCGTCCTATGGCTACACCTTC. Its translation is CSASLTGPSYGYTF.